This T cell receptor (beta chain) was sequenced for a study of blood T cell repertoires in COVID-19. Study-level background: Collection of acute and convalescent COVID-19 samples took place in the United States, Italy and Spain. PBMCs, B-cell-depleted T cells, or T cells were the source of the cDNA or gDNA that made up the material.

Original processing methods: Scientists estimated how many nucleated cells there were by amplifying reference gene primers. TCRdb keeps only in-frame clones here, not all; method: immunoSEQ multiplex PCR. That table supplies the V and J calls and clone size; D and trimming were determined from the DNA. Of about 250,000 clones listed, roughly 91% are singletons. Per the germline V gene, CDR1 is MNHEY and CDR2 is SVGAGI. The CDR3 loop spans 14 amino acids. Deletions cut 8 bases from V and 2 bases from J, with 13 bases between. Input material: peripheral blood. This chain links TRBV6-5 with TRBJ1-3; no definite D call. This clonotype originated in a young man with COVID-19, enrolled during active disease. The CDR3 loop reads CASEEVGPGNTIYF. The CDR3 DNA sequence: TGTGCCAGCGAGGAGGTCGGGCCTGGAAACACCATATATTTT.